Below are 20 T cell receptor beta chains sequenced from a single sample in a study of long-term antiretroviral therapy in people with HIV. Survey-level immunoSEQ v3.0 assays were run. Clones were sequenced by immunoSEQ multiplex PCR, and TCRdb holds only the in-frame ones, with some missing. The top ten hold 13% of the sample, which has 15,000 to 20,000 clones, approximately 91% seen once. This sample comprised unsorted PBMCs, obtained 0.6 years after starting antiretroviral therapy. These receptors all stem from a woman between 40 and 55 years old with HIV.

V usage is TRBV7-8 and J usage is TRBJ1-5; 10 nucleotides match TRBD1. J gave up 0 bases and V 5 bases, and 16 bases lay outside the gene matches. The CDR3 is 20 residues long. Germline loops: CDR1 SGHVS, CDR2 FQNEAQ. CDR3 DNA sequence: TGTGCCAGCAGCCAAAGAAAACCGGGACAGGGGCGAATTAGCAATCAGCCCCAGCATTTT. Its protein is CASSQRKPGQGRISNQPQHF.

J is TRBJ2-5 and V is TRBV5-4; tentatively, D is TRBD2 (6 bases). Germline V lookup: CDR1 SGHNT, CDR2 YYREEE (reference sequence). CDR3 size: 15 residues. V dropped 0 bases and J dropped 4 bases, with 13 bases sitting between them. CDR3 protein: CASSLDTSRSETQYF. In DNA, the CDR3 is TGTGCCAGCAGCTTGGATACTAGCAGGTCAGAGACCCAGTACTTC.

The chain links TRBV10-3 to TRBJ1-2; D may be TRBD1 (5 bases). CDR1 ENHRY and CDR2 SYGVKD come from the germline V gene. Trimming left V 7 bases short and J 3 bases short, with 18 bases between. CDR3 length: 15 residues. The CDR3 nucleotides are TGTGCCATCACCCAGGGTAGGGCCCTGGACTATGGCTACACCTTC. This translates into CAITQGRALDYGYTF.

The rearrangement uses TRBV4-3 and TRBJ2-1; D gene uncertain. This CDR3 is 14 amino acids long. The ends were cut back, 0 bases at V and 5 bases at J, with 8 bases in the middle. Germline CDR1 reads LGHNA; CDR2 reads YSLEER. CDR3 sequence (DNA): TGCGCCAGCAGCCAAGATCTAGGAAACAATGAGCAGTTCTTC. Protein product: CASSQDLGNNEQFF.

This chain links TRBV9 with TRBJ1-3; no clear D. Trimming shortened V by 3 bases and J by 0 bases, and 10 bases separated the two germline ends. Germline V gene lookup returns CDR1 SGDLS and CDR2 YYNGEE. CDR3 length: 15 amino acids. This CDR3 is CASSAGQSSGNTIYF. For the CDR3, the DNA is TGTGCCAGCAGCGCCGGGCAGAGCTCTGGAAACACCATATATTTT.

The V gene is TRBV4-3, the J gene TRBJ2-5; 10 bases fit TRBD2. From germline, CDR1 is LGHNA and CDR2 YSLEER. This CDR3 is 20 amino acids long. The junction had 18 bases not matched to a gene; V was cut back by 0 bases and J by 5 bases. The CDR3 DNA follows: TGCGCCAGCAGCCAAGAATTGCCAACTAGCGGGGTAACTAGTAGGGAGACCCAGTACTTC. Translating it yields CASSQELPTSGVTSRETQYF.

This sequence joins TRBV4-1 and TRBJ2-5, with D maybe TRBD1 (6 bases). V gave up 0 bases and J gave up 2 bases, with 13 bases separating them. Germline-derived CDR1 and CDR2 are MGHRA and YSYEKL. This CDR3 has 16 residues. The CDR3 sequence: CASSQDSFDRQETQYF. For the CDR3, the DNA is TGCGCCAGCAGCCAAGATAGTTTCGACAGGCAAGAGACCCAGTACTTC.

V and J are TRBV7-2 and TRBJ1-3; 7 bases match TRBD1. The junction had 13 bases not matched to a gene; V was cut back by 5 bases and J by 0 bases. The CDR3 has 18 residues. Germline lookup yields CDR1 SGHTA and CDR2 FQGNSA. CDR3 sequence (DNA): TGTGCCAGCAGCACTAGCGCGGGACAGCTCTCCTCTGGAAACACCATATATTTT. It specifies CASSTSAGQLSSGNTIYF.

The V and J genes are TRBV4-3 and TRBJ2-3; D not resolved. Trimming stripped 4 bases from V and 2 bases from J, with 16 bases between. Per germline, CDR1 LGHNA and CDR2 YSLEER. The length of the CDR3 is 16 residues. The CDR3 region has the DNA TGCGCCAGCAGCCTTCTGGTGAACATCTACACAGATACGCAGTATTTT. This sequence encodes CASSLLVNIYTDTQYF.

This sequence joins TRBV10-3 and TRBJ2-5, with 8 positions matching TRBD1. Germline lookup yields CDR1 ENHRY and CDR2 SYGVKD. Trimming cost V 4 bases and J 4 bases; bases outside gene matches: 2. This CDR3 has 13 amino acids. CDR3 amino acids: CAISADRGETQYF. Written as DNA, the CDR3 is TGTGCCATCAGTGCAGACAGGGGAGAGACCCAGTACTTC.

A single count supports this clone. This sequence joins TRBV7-9 and TRBJ1-1, with 7 bases aligning to TRBD1. Germline trimming cut 1 base from V and 8 bases from J; bases unmatched to any gene: 10. The CDR3 length is 15 residues. Germline CDR1 SEHNR, CDR2 FQNEAQ (reference sequence). In DNA form, the CDR3 reads TGTGCCAGCAGCTTAGTGAAGACAGGGTCAGCCGAAGCTTTCTTT. Translating it yields CASSLVKTGSAEAFF. The entire variable domain, with the rest obtained from reference TRBV7-9 and TRBJ1-1, is as follows: DTGVSQNPRHKITKRGQNVTFRCDPISEHNRLYWYRQTLGQGPEFLTYFQNEAQLEKSRLLSDRFSAERPKGSFSTLEIQRTEQGDSAMYLCASSLVKTGSAEAFFGQGTRLTVV.

This clone is judged large. J is TRBJ2-3 and V is TRBV19; TRBD2 agrees at 9 bases. The CDR3 extends over 16 amino acids. The junction had 8 bases not matched to a gene; V was cut back by 1 base and J by 6 bases. Germline V gene lookup returns CDR1 LNHDA and CDR2 SQIVND (reference sequence). The CDR3, as DNA: TGTGCCAGTAGTATAGCTTCAGCGGGGGGCCCGGATACGCAGTATTTT. Residues: CASSIASAGGPDTQYF.

This chain connects TRBV9 to TRBJ1-1; 10 bases are shared with TRBD1. J lost 1 base, V lost 4 bases, and 4 bases had no gene match. Germline CDR1 and CDR2: SGDLS and YYNGEE. The CDR3 runs 15 residues. The CDR3 DNA reads TGTGCCAGCAGCAGACAGGGGGCGTCGAACACTGAAGCTTTCTTT. Amino acids: CASSRQGASNTEAFF.

The rearrangement links TRBV6-5 to TRBJ2-2; 9 bases line up with TRBD1. CDR3 length equals 14 residues. CDR1 and CDR2 from the germline V gene are MNHEY and SVGAGI. V trimming: 7 bases; J trimming: 4 bases; junction bases outside the gene matches: 4. This CDR3 is CASKRDRATGELFF. The CDR3 DNA is TGTGCCAGCAAACGGGACAGGGCCACCGGGGAGCTGTTTTTT.

The chain combines TRBV7-6 with TRBJ2-5; 7 nucleotides align to TRBD2. Trimming took 2 bases from V and 4 from J; bases not matched to a gene: 7. Germline V gene data show CDR1 as SGHVS and CDR2 as FNYEAQ. The CDR3 loop spans 15 amino acids. The CDR3 reads CASSLIHGGSETQYF. CDR3 in DNA: TGTGCCAGCAGCTTAATACACGGGGGGTCAGAGACCCAGTACTTC.

This chain uses TRBV7-2 with TRBJ2-7; the D is unclear. Germline-derived CDR1 and CDR2 are SGHTA and FQGNSA. Trimming removed 3 bases at V and 0 bases at J, with 9 bases between. This CDR3 contains 14 residues. This CDR3 reads CASSFPGSSYEQYF. The CDR3 DNA reads as TGTGCCAGCAGCTTCCCCGGTAGCTCCTACGAGCAGTACTTC.

The chain is built from TRBV7-9 and TRBJ2-2; the D gene could be TRBD1 or TRBD2 (6 bases each). The germline gives CDR1 SEHNR, CDR2 FQNEAQ (reference sequence). This CDR3 spans 16 amino acids. V shed 5 bases and J shed 4 bases, with 17 bases lying between them. CDR3 amino acids: CASSTLGGPSTGELFF. In nucleotides, the CDR3 is TGTGCCAGCAGCACCCTGGGGGGCCCGTCCACCGGGGAGCTGTTTTTT.

This clone was seen a single time. The chain employs TRBV5-4 and TRBJ1-2; possible D gene TRBD1, 6 bases. Trimming took off 4 bases at V and 4 bases at J, with 8 bases between the two ends. Germline CDR1 reads SGHNT; CDR2 reads YYREEE (reference sequence). This CDR3 is built from 12 residues. The CDR3 DNA is TGTGCCAGCAGCCGACAGGCCTATGGCTACACCTTC. As protein: CASSRQAYGYTF.

The V and J genes are TRBV4-3 and TRBJ2-7; 9 bases are shared with TRBD2. The CDR3 covers 18 residues. Germline loops: CDR1 LGHNA, CDR2 YSLEER. Trimming cost V 0 bases and J 5 bases; bases outside gene matches: 14. CDR3 DNA: TGCGCCAGCAGCCAAGATATCAGCGGGGGGCTCTTATCCGACGAGCAGTACTTC. The encoded protein is CASSQDISGGLLSDEQYF.

The chain employs TRBV6-6 and TRBJ1-3, with D hard to call. CDR3 size: 16 residues. Trimming shortened V by 6 bases and J by 4 bases, and 19 bases separated the two germline ends. Germline V gene data show CDR1 as MNHNY and CDR2 as SVGAGI (reference sequence). The CDR3 loop reads CASRAPEGRFGNTIYF. The CDR3, as DNA: TGTGCCAGCAGGGCCCCCGAGGGTCGGTTCGGAAACACCATATATTTT.